This TCR beta chain is from a study of blood T cells in healthy people across ages. The study, taken as a whole, reports: Estimates drawn from one million T cells were deemed to understate diversity.

As regards this clonotype: Its specificity is not known.

The CDR3 length is 15 residues. Deletions cut 2 bases from V and 7 bases from J, with 14 bases between. The germline gives CDR1 SGHVS, CDR2 FNYEAQ. Then a second PCR, running about 6 to 12 cycles, was carried out with a sample-barcoded 5' primer and a J-beta primer mix. Tagging of each cDNA molecule was performed by a template-switch adaptor with 12 random nucleotides. One entry per CDR3 protein, called by TCRdb with MiXCR from the 5' RACE reads. In the table there are about 1.7 million distinct CDR3 sequences, approximately 28% of which are singletons. Every donor gave about 9 milliliters of peripheral blood.

Sequencing used blood. The rearrangement joins TRBV7-6 to TRBJ1-4; D may be TRBD1 (5 bases). The TCR was taken from a woman aged 30 to 39 in good health. CDR3 region: CASSLFTGSTEKLFF. DNA for the CDR3: TGTGCCAGCAGCTTATTTACAGGAAGTACTGAAAAACTGTTTTTT. Full variable domain (remainder filled in from reference TRBV7-6 and TRBJ1-4): GAGVSQSPRYKVTKRGQDVALRCDPISGHVSLYWYRQALGQGPEFLTYFNYEAQQDKSGLPNDRFSAERPEGSISTLTIQRTEQRDSAMYRCASSLFTGSTEKLFFGSGTQLSVL.